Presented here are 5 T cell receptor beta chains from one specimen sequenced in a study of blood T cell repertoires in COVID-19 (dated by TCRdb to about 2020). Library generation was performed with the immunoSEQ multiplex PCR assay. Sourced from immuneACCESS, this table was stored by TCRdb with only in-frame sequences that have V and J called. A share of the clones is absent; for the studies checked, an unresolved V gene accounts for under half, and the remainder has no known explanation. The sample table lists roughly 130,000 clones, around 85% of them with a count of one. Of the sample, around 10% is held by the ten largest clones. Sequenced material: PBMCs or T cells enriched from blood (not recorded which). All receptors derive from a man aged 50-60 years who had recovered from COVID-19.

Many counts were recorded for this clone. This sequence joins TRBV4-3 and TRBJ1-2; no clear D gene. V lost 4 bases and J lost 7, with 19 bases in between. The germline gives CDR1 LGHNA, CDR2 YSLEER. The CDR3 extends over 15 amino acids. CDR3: CASSPTEALSSGYTF. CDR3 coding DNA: TGCGCCAGCAGCCCTACCGAGGCCCTCTCGAGTGGCTACACCTTC.

CDR3 protein: CASSLASGAPSGELFF. DNA for the CDR3: TGTGCCAGCAGCTTGGCTAGCGGGGCCCCCTCCGGGGAGCTGTTTTTT. The chain joins TRBV5-6 to TRBJ2-2, with TRBD2 identical over 9 bases. V was pared by 0 bases and J by 6 bases, with 6 bases of the junction left unmatched. There are 16 residues in the CDR3. Germline values: CDR1 SGHDT, CDR2 YYEEEE.

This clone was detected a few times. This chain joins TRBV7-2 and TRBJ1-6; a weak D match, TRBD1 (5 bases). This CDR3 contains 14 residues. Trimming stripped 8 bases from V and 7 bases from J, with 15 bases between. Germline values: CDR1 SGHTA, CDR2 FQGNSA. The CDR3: CASRPTRGNSPLHF. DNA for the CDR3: TGTGCCAGCCGCCCGACTAGGGGCAATTCACCCCTCCACTTT.

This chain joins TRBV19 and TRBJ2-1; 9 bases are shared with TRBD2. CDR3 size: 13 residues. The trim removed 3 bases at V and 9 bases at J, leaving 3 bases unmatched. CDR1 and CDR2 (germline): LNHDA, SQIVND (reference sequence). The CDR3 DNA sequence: TGTGCCAGTAGTATTTCTAGCGGGATTGAGCAGTTCTTC. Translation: CASSISSGIEQFF.

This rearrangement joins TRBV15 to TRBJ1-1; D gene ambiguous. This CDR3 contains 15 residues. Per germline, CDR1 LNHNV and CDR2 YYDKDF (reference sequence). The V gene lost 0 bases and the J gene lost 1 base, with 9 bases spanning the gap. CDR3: CATSRDRSGNTEAFF. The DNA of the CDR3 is TGTGCCACCAGCAGAGACCGTAGTGGGAACACTGAAGCTTTCTTT.